This is a list of T cell receptor beta chains from one sample in a study of T-cell reconstitution after alpha-beta-depleted transplantation in children. MiXCR, run by TCRdb on the PCR reads, gives a single entry per CDR3 protein. Among about 230,000 distinct CDR3 sequences listed, approximately 10% were seen once. The source was PBMCs, collected before TCRalphabeta/CD19-depleted stem cell transplant. These receptor sequences come from a child under two years old with acute myeloid leukemia, due to receive a stem cell transplant. The CDR3 runs from the conserved cysteine through the conserved F or W. The order of the fields is D gene, clone size, J gene, V gene, CDR3 protein, CDR3 DNA. D genes are given only for firm matches. Clone size is stated in some rows and not others, as once, few, many or a class when expanded.

TRBD2	many	TRBJ2-1	TRBV20-1	CSAKLAGGDEQFF	TGCAGTGCTAAACTAGCGGGAGGGGATGAGCAGTTCTTC
NA	few	TRBJ1-3	TRBV28	CWALSGNTIYF	TGTTGGGCCTTATCTGGAAACACCATATATTTT
TRBD1	many	TRBJ1-5	TRBV20-1	CSAPGTGNSNQPQHF	TGCAGTGCTCCCGGGACAGGGAATAGCAATCAGCCCCAGCATTTT
TRBD2	NA	TRBJ2-1	TRBV4-1	CASGGGNSYNEQFF	TGCGCCAGCGGGGGGGGTAACTCCTACAATGAGCAGTTCTTC
TRBD2	many	TRBJ2-2	TRBV20-1	CSATSGGAATGELFF	TGCAGTGCTACGAGCGGGGGGGCCGCCACCGGGGAGCTGTTTTTT
TRBD1	many	TRBJ1-2	TRBV27	CASSSDRGRWYGYTF	TGTGCCAGCAGTTCCGACAGGGGCAGGTGGTATGGCTACACCTTC
NA	NA	TRBJ2-1	TRBV20-1	CSAQGGSSYNEQFF	TGCAGTGCTCAAGGGGGAAGCTCCTACAATGAGCAGTTCTTC
NA	many	TRBJ2-1	TRBV25-1	CASSEPGRNNEQFF	TGTGCCAGCAGTGAGCCGGGCCGGAACAATGAGCAGTTCTTC
NA	many	TRBJ2-7	TRBV12-3/TRBV12-4	CASSPEIYEQYF	TGTGCCAGCAGCCCGGAAATTTACGAGCAGTACTTC
NA	few	TRBJ1-1	TRBV3-1	CASSQLGGEAFF	TGTGCCAGCAGCCAGTTGGGGGGGGAAGCTTTCTTT
NA	many	TRBJ1-1	TRBV6-2/TRBV6-3	CASSLIPGSEAFF	TGTGCCAGCAGTTTGATCCCCGGTAGTGAAGCTTTCTTT
NA	many	TRBJ2-7	TRBV3-1	CASSQRDHISYEQYF	TGTGCCAGCAGCCAACGGGACCATATCTCCTACGAGCAGTACTTC
TRBD1	NA	TRBJ1-2	TRBV2	CASNLPGERDRVYGYTF	TGTGCCAGCAACCTACCCGGGGAACGGGACAGGGTATATGGCTACACCTTC
NA	many	TRBJ1-6	TRBV5-1	CASSLDQGYSPLHF	TGCGCCAGCAGCTTGGACCAGGGGTATTCACCCCTCCACTTT
TRBD1	many	TRBJ2-7	TRBV6-2/TRBV6-3	CASSYSGGQGRRGRPSYEQYF	TGTGCCAGCAGTTACTCTGGAGGACAGGGGCGACGAGGTAGGCCATCCTACGAGCAGTACTTC
NA	NA	TRBJ2-5	TRBV5-1	CASSTAPGSETQYF	TGCGCCAGCAGCACTGCACCAGGGTCGGAGACCCAGTACTTC
NA	NA	TRBJ2-7	TRBV28	CASRSDNYEQYF	TGTGCCAGCAGGTCTGACAACTACGAGCAGTACTTC
TRBD2	many	TRBJ2-3	TRBV15	CATSLAGESTDTQYF	TGTGCCACTTCACTAGCGGGGGAATCCACAGATACGCAGTATTTT
NA	many	TRBJ1-1	TRBV5-1	CASSLQISRGNTEAFF	TGCGCCAGCAGCTTGCAGATATCTAGAGGGAACACTGAAGCTTTCTTT
NA	many	TRBJ2-3	TRBV30	CAWSVQDGTDTQYF	TGTGCCTGGAGTGTACAGGACGGCACAGATACGCAGTATTTT
TRBD1	many	TRBJ2-2	TRBV5-1	CASSSDRATGELFF	TGCGCCAGCAGCTCCGACAGGGCCACCGGGGAGCTGTTTTTT
NA	many	TRBJ2-3	TRBV24-1	CATSDFKDTQYF	TGTGCCACCAGTGATTTCAAAGATACGCAGTATTTT
TRBD1	many	TRBJ1-1	TRBV6-5	CASSSGGQANTEAFF	TGTGCCAGCAGTTCCGGGGGACAGGCGAACACTGAAGCTTTCTTT
TRBD2	many	TRBJ2-7	TRBV13	CASSFSGTSTYEQYF	TGTGCCAGCAGCTTCTCCGGGACTAGCACCTACGAGCAGTACTTC
TRBD1	many	TRBJ2-3	TRBV5-1	CASSLVPGTGITDTQYF	TGCGCCAGCAGCTTGGTGCCCGGGACAGGTATCACAGATACGCAGTATTTT
NA	many	TRBJ1-1	TRBV5-1	CASSRAEQGTTEAFF	TGCGCCAGCAGCCGGGCTGAGCAGGGGACCACTGAAGCTTTCTTT
NA	few	TRBJ2-5	TRBV20-1	CSAMTRGVRKQETQYF	TGCAGTGCTATGACGAGGGGTGTCAGGAAACAAGAGACCCAGTACTTC
TRBD1	NA	TRBJ2-3	TRBV3-1	CANRMDRAGGSTDTQYF	TGTGCCAACAGGATGGACAGGGCGGGCGGTAGCACAGATACGCAGTATTTT
NA	many	TRBJ2-7	TRBV5-1	CASSLRSGAVPGSYEQYF	TGCGCCAGCAGCTTGAGGTCAGGGGCGGTACCCGGGTCCTACGAGCAGTACTTC
TRBD1	many	TRBJ1-1	TRBV18	CASSPRQGGSEAFF	TGTGCCAGCTCACCTCGACAGGGGGGGAGTGAAGCTTTCTTT
NA	many	TRBJ2-1	TRBV10-1	CASSESSTPQFF	TGCGCCAGCAGTGAGTCGTCGACTCCGCAGTTCTTC
NA	many	TRBJ2-5	TRBV12-3/TRBV12-4	CASSLAGFETQYF	TGTGCCAGCAGTTTAGCAGGGTTTGAGACCCAGTACTTC
TRBD2	many	TRBJ2-1	TRBV5-1	CASRTGTSGNNEQFF	TGCGCCAGCAGAACCGGGACTAGCGGGAACAATGAGCAGTTCTTC
NA	many	TRBJ1-4	TRBV6-5	CASSYFQGNEKLFF	TGTGCCAGCAGTTATTTCCAGGGGAATGAAAAACTGTTTTTT
NA	many	TRBJ2-3	TRBV28	CASSLSQGTDTQYF	TGTGCCAGCAGTTTATCACAGGGCACAGATACGCAGTATTTT
NA	many	TRBJ2-1	TRBV3-1	CASSPRGRVLYNEQFF	TGTGCCAGCAGCCCCCGTGGGAGAGTGCTCTACAATGAGCAGTTCTTC
NA	few	TRBJ1-2	TRBV7-9	CASSPIDRDYGYTF	TGTGCCAGCAGCCCGATTGACCGTGACTATGGCTACACCTTC
NA	many	TRBJ1-1	TRBV7-9	CASSLGREAFF	TGTGCCAGCAGCTTAGGGCGGGAAGCTTTCTTT
NA	many	TRBJ2-3	TRBV7-9	CASRTDTQYF	TGTGCCAGCCGCACAGATACGCAGTATTTT
TRBD2	many	TRBJ2-3	TRBV20-1	CSALLAGEGTDTQYF	TGCAGTGCGCTCCTAGCGGGAGAAGGCACAGATACGCAGTATTTT
TRBD2	many	TRBJ2-1	TRBV7-2	CASSLTTSSPYNEQFF	TGTGCCAGCAGCCTTACGACTAGCAGCCCCTACAATGAGCAGTTCTTC
NA	many	TRBJ2-1	TRBV7-8	CASSLARVALYGQFF	TGTGCCAGCAGCTTAGCGAGGGTAGCGTTATATGGGCAGTTCTTC
NA	many	TRBJ2-3	TRBV7-2	CASSLSSAGTDTQYF	TGTGCCAGCAGCTTGTCATCAGCGGGCACAGATACGCAGTATTTT
NA	many	TRBJ1-1	TRBV7-6	CASLREPNTEAFF	TGTGCCAGCTTGAGAGAGCCGAACACTGAAGCTTTCTTT
NA	many	TRBJ1-5	TRBV2	CASTWDNNQPQHF	TGTGCCAGCACCTGGGACAACAATCAGCCCCAGCATTTT
TRBD2	many	TRBJ2-3	TRBV7-2	CASSLGLARTDTQYF	TGTGCCAGCAGTCTTGGACTAGCGCGCACAGATACGCAGTATTTT
NA	many	TRBJ2-7	TRBV7-2	CASSPVFGDYEQYF	TGTGCCAGCAGCCCTGTGTTTGGAGACTACGAGCAGTACTTC
NA	few	TRBJ2-7	TRBV10-2	CASTRGGTYYF	TGCGCCAGCACCCGCGGAGGGACCTACTACTTC
NA	few	TRBJ2-3	TRBV7-3	CASSLIPGAVGMADTQYF	TGTGCCAGCAGCTTAATACCCGGAGCCGTAGGGATGGCAGATACGCAGTATTTT
NA	many	TRBJ2-7	TRBV6-5	CASSYGEDPRNEQYF	TGTGCCAGCAGTTACGGTGAGGACCCCCGGAACGAGCAGTACTTC
NA	many	TRBJ2-2	TRBV29-1	CSVEAPDSITGELFF	TGCAGCGTTGAAGCCCCGGACTCGATCACCGGGGAGCTGTTTTTT
TRBD2	few	TRBJ2-1	TRBV10-3	CAISEGLAGGPPEQFF	TGTGCCATCAGTGAGGGTCTTGCGGGAGGCCCCCCTGAGCAGTTCTTC
TRBD1	many	TRBJ2-3	TRBV12-3/TRBV12-4	CASSPSGTENTQYF	TGTGCCAGCAGCCCCTCCGGGACAGAGAATACGCAGTATTTT
TRBD1	many	TRBJ2-3	TRBV28	CASSHGQGRDTQYF	TGTGCCAGCAGTCACGGACAGGGTCGGGATACGCAGTATTTT
NA	many	TRBJ2-7	TRBV28	CASSLPGFGHYEQYF	TGTGCCAGCAGTTTACCTGGGTTTGGGCATTACGAGCAGTACTTC
NA	many	TRBJ2-3	TRBV9	CASSVVLADTQYF	TGTGCCAGCAGCGTAGTTCTGGCGGATACGCAGTATTTT
TRBD2	NA	TRBJ2-5	TRBV24-1	CATSGTSGPKETQYF	TGTGCCACCTCTGGGACTAGCGGGCCTAAAGAGACCCAGTACTTC
NA	many	TRBJ1-1	TRBV5-1	CASSSPRDQNTEAFF	TGCGCCAGCAGCTCGCCAAGAGACCAGAACACTGAAGCTTTCTTT
NA	many	TRBJ1-1	TRBV11-3	CASSLGDGLNTEAFF	TGTGCCAGCAGCTTAGGGGACGGATTGAACACTGAAGCTTTCTTT
NA	many	TRBJ2-7	TRBV11-2	CASSFSADGSYEQYF	TGTGCCAGCAGCTTTTCGGCCGACGGCTCCTACGAGCAGTACTTC